The present TCR beta chain was sequenced within a study of T-cell reconstitution after alpha-beta-depleted transplantation in children. Study-wide results and caveats: Most T-cell counts and diversity one year after the transplant came from T cells that were newly produced. By about two months after transplant, alpha-beta T cells reportedly arose from several hundred graft clones that had expanded.

Turning to this clonotype: What it binds is unknown.

CDR1 is SQVTM, CDR2 ANQGSEA, per germline. The CDR3 sequence is 13 residues long. V gave up 7 bases and J gave up 8 bases, with 20 bases separating them. Preparing the TCRbeta library involved the use of unique molecular identifiers. One entry per CDR3 protein results from TCRdb running MiXCR on the PCR reads. The sample lists hundreds of thousands of distinct CDR3 sequences; 20% to 25% were seen once. This sequence joins TRBV29-1 and TRBJ1-2; D is perhaps TRBD1 (5 bases). This clonotype was obtained from a boy less than two years old who had a stem cell transplant for acute myeloid leukemia, so the T cells may come from the graft donor. The material sequenced was PBMCs, mostly from graft donor cells, taken 360 days after TCRalphabeta/CD19-depleted stem cell transplant. CDR3 amino acids: CSAYILQGGGYTF. In DNA, the CDR3 is TGCAGCGCTTATATCCTTCAGGGTGGCGGCTACACCTTC.